These T cell receptor beta chains were read from a single sample in a study of T-cell reconstitution after alpha-beta-depleted transplantation in children. MiXCR, run by TCRdb on the PCR reads, gives a single entry per CDR3 protein. The table includes some 500,000 distinct CDR3 sequences, around 17% detected once. Specimen: PBMCs from the stem cell graft donor, collected from the stem cell graft. The receptors were sampled from a human donor who donated a stem cell graft to a child with acute lymphoblastic leukemia. Each CDR3 is given with its conserved first and last residue. D genes are given only for firm matches. The size entry is marked missing in some rows and otherwise reads once, few, many or a size class.

abundance	v_gene	d_gene	j_gene	CDR3nt	CDR3aa
few	TRBV12-3/TRBV12-4	TRBD1	TRBJ2-1	TGTGCCAGCAGTTTGCCGGGACAGGGGAGGAATGAGCAGTTCTTC	CASSLPGQGRNEQFF
-	TRBV7-9	-	TRBJ2-7	TGTGCCAGCAGCGGGACCAAGTCCTACGAGCAGTACTTC	CASSGTKSYEQYF
-	TRBV20-1	-	TRBJ2-3	TGCAGTGCTAGAGATTCAGGGCAGAGCACAGATACGCAGTATTTT	CSARDSGQSTDTQYF
few	TRBV27	-	TRBJ1-6	TGTGCCAGCAGTTTAGTCAGGAGTAATTCACCCCTCCACTTT	CASSLVRSNSPLHF
-	TRBV29-1	-	TRBJ2-7	TGCAGCGTTGAAGCCCCAACAGGGTACGAGCAGTACTTC	CSVEAPTGYEQYF
-	TRBV7-6	-	TRBJ2-1	TGTGCCAGCAGCCGATCGTGGGGGAAGAGCTCCTACAATGAGCAGTTCTTC	CASSRSWGKSSYNEQFF
few	TRBV5-1	TRBD1	TRBJ2-1	TGCGCCAGCAGCTGGGGACAGGGAAGTTACAATGAGCAGTTCTTC	CASSWGQGSYNEQFF
-	TRBV20-1	-	TRBJ2-6	TGCAGTGCTAGGGTGACCTCTGGGGCCAACGTCCTGACTTTC	CSARVTSGANVLTF
-	TRBV20-1	-	TRBJ2-3	TGCAGTGCTAGAGAGTGGGAGAGTCCCCAAGATACGCAGTATTTT	CSAREWESPQDTQYF
-	TRBV29-1	-	TRBJ1-2	TGCAGCGTTGAAGATCTCCCCAGGGCCAATGGCTACACCTTC	CSVEDLPRANGYTF
-	TRBV11-2	-	TRBJ1-3	TGTGCCAGCAGCTTCGGGGTCCGAAACACCATATATTTT	CASSFGVRNTIYF
-	TRBV5-1	-	TRBJ2-7	TGCGCCAGCAGCTTGAACTCTTTAGATCGCTACGAGCAGTACTTC	CASSLNSLDRYEQYF
few	TRBV27	TRBD2	TRBJ2-1	TGTGCCAGCGTACTAGCGGATGAGCAGTTCTTC	CASVLADEQFF
-	TRBV4-1	-	TRBJ2-7	TGCGCCAGCAGCCAACCTTCTTCTGGCTACGAGCAGTACTTC	CASSQPSSGYEQYF
few	TRBV27	-	TRBJ2-3	TGTGCCAGCAGTTTACTAGCAGTTAGCGGCACAGATACGCAGTATTTT	CASSLLAVSGTDTQYF
-	TRBV5-1	-	TRBJ1-5	TGCGCCAGCAGCTCAGGTCCAGGGGTGAATCAGCCCCAGCATTTT	CASSSGPGVNQPQHF
-	TRBV27	-	TRBJ2-7	TGTGCCAGCAGCAACCTTCTAGGGATTACCGACGAGCAGTACTTC	CASSNLLGITDEQYF
many	TRBV11-2	TRBD2	TRBJ2-7	TGTGCCAGCAGCTCGACTAGCGGGGGCTACGAGCAGTACTTC	CASSSTSGGYEQYF
-	TRBV5-6	-	TRBJ1-2	TGTGCCAGCAGCCTGCCCTCAGGGATCTCCTATGGCTACACCTTC	CASSLPSGISYGYTF
once	TRBV20-1	TRBD1	TRBJ2-7	TGCAGTGCTAGAGATCCCGGGACAGGGGAGAGAGAGCAGTACTTC	CSARDPGTGEREQYF
many	TRBV20-1	-	TRBJ1-1	TGCAGTGCTCCGACAGTAAGCATAATGAACACTGAAGCTTTCTTT	CSAPTVSIMNTEAFF
-	TRBV20-1	-	TRBJ2-7	TGCAGTGCCCTTCCCCGGTATATGAGCTACTACGAGCAGTACTTC	CSALPRYMSYYEQYF
-	TRBV29-1	-	TRBJ1-4	TGCAGCGTTGGGGCAGTCAAAGGGGGTGAAAAACTGTTTTTT	CSVGAVKGGEKLFF
-	TRBV29-1	TRBD2	TRBJ2-1	TGCAGCGTTGTAGGACCTAGTGCGGGAGGGCCCGAGGAGTTCTTC	CSVVGPSAGGPEEFF
few	TRBV4-1	-	TRBJ1-4	TGCGCCAGCAGTGCCGGGGAAGGGGGGGTGGAAAAACTGTTTTTT	CASSAGEGGVEKLFF
-	TRBV20-1	-	TRBJ2-5	TGCAGTGCTAGTCCCACTAGGGCCACCCAGTACTTC	CSASPTRATQYF
-	TRBV12-3/TRBV12-4	-	TRBJ1-2	TGTGCCAGCAGTTTTAGGTCTGCTAACTATGGCTACACCTTC	CASSFRSANYGYTF
many	TRBV24-1	TRBD2	TRBJ2-3	TGTGCCACCAGTGATCCAGCGGGGAGCACAGATACGCAGTATTTT	CATSDPAGSTDTQYF
-	TRBV15	-	TRBJ1-1	TGTGCCACCAGCAGTCGTTTCAGGAACACTGAAGCTTTCTTT	CATSSRFRNTEAFF
few	TRBV5-1	TRBD1	TRBJ1-3	TGCGCCAGCAGCTTGGGGACAGGGGATGGAAACACCATATATTTT	CASSLGTGDGNTIYF
few	TRBV4-1	-	TRBJ1-4	TGCGCCAGCAGCCAAGGGTTCCCAACTAATGAAAAACTGTTTTTT	CASSQGFPTNEKLFF
few	TRBV11-1	-	TRBJ2-3	TGTGCCAGCAGCGAGGGGACCCGGGGGCCAGATACGCAGTATTTT	CASSEGTRGPDTQYF
-	TRBV13	TRBD2	TRBJ2-1	TGTGCCAGCAGGGGGACTAGCGGGAGGGCCCTTTCCAATGAGCAGTTCTTC	CASRGTSGRALSNEQFF
-	TRBV29-1	-	TRBJ2-1	TGCAGCGTTGAGGGGGGTTCTAACAATGAGCAGTTCTTC	CSVEGGSNNEQFF
-	TRBV29-1	-	TRBJ1-3	TGCAGCGTTACTTTTTCCGGAAACACCATATATTTT	CSVTFSGNTIYF
many	TRBV5-5	TRBD1	TRBJ1-5	TGTGCCAGCAGTTTAGCAGGGGGCGGCCAGCCCCAGCATTTT	CASSLAGGGQPQHF
few	TRBV12-3/TRBV12-4	TRBD1	TRBJ1-2	TGTGCCAGCATGTCCGGGACAGGGTACCGCTACACCTTC	CASMSGTGYRYTF
many	TRBV19	TRBD1	TRBJ2-3	TGTGCCAGTAGTACTTCGGACAGGCGCACAGATACGCAGTATTTT	CASSTSDRRTDTQYF
-	TRBV3-1	TRBD2	TRBJ2-1	TGTGCCAGCAGCCAAGCATTACTAGCGGGAAGTCTTAATGAGCAGTTCTTC	CASSQALLAGSLNEQFF
-	TRBV29-1	-	TRBJ2-2	TGCAGCGCGAGGATGAACACCGGGGAGCTGTTTTTT	CSARMNTGELFF
few	TRBV21-1	-	TRBJ1-1	TGTGCCAGCAGCAAACTAACCACCGGGACAGGGTGGCTCACTGAAGCTTTCTTT	CASSKLTTGTGWLTEAFF
-	TRBV12-3/TRBV12-4	-	TRBJ1-5	TGTGCCAGCAGTTTACTGTCGGGGGCAGAGCAGCCCCAGCATTTT	CASSLLSGAEQPQHF
once	TRBV20-1	TRBD1	TRBJ1-1	TGCAGTGCTAGCCCCTCTTTGGGGACAGGGGTATCTGTTGCTGAAGCTTTCTTT	CSASPSLGTGVSVAEAFF
-	TRBV7-8	-	TRBJ1-2	TGTGCCAGCAGCCCCAGAACTACTAACTATGGCTACACCTTC	CASSPRTTNYGYTF
-	TRBV18	-	TRBJ1-2	TGTGCCAGCTCCCCCGGGGCCTATGGCTACACCTTC	CASSPGAYGYTF
-	TRBV29-1	-	TRBJ1-1	TGCAGCGTTAGAACTCAAGGGGGAGAGAGGACTGAAGCTTTCTTT	CSVRTQGGERTEAFF
-	TRBV20-1	-	TRBJ2-4	TGCAGTGCTAGAGAAGTGGGGGACGCGGCCAAAAACATTCAGTACTTC	CSAREVGDAAKNIQYF
few	TRBV3-1	TRBD2	TRBJ2-3	TGTGCCAGCAGCCAAGATCTCGGGGCGGGAGTGGGAGATACGCAGTATTTT	CASSQDLGAGVGDTQYF
-	TRBV5-1	-	TRBJ1-5	TGCGCCAGCAGCTTGGAGGGGTTGGACCAGCCCCAGCATTTT	CASSLEGLDQPQHF
few	TRBV5-1	-	TRBJ2-5	TGCGCCAGCAGCTTGGAAGGCAGGAGGGAGACCCAGTACTTC	CASSLEGRRETQYF
few	TRBV20-1	-	TRBJ1-2	TGCAGTGCTAGAGATATGGGAAACTATGGCTACACCTTC	CSARDMGNYGYTF
few	TRBV29-1	-	TRBJ2-1	TGCAGCGTTGTGGGGCAGGCATTTAACGAGCAGTTCTTC	CSVVGQAFNEQFF
-	TRBV9	TRBD2	TRBJ2-1	TGTGCCAGCACCAGTTACCGAGCGACTAGCGGGGCTGCCTACAATGAGCAGTTCTTC	CASTSYRATSGAAYNEQFF
-	TRBV5-1	TRBD2	TRBJ2-7	TGCGCCAGCAGCTTGGGCACTAGCGGGAGCTCCACCTACGAGCAGTACTTC	CASSLGTSGSSTYEQYF